The rows below give T cell receptor beta chains drawn from one sample of a study of T-cell reconstitution after alpha-beta-depleted transplantation in children. TCRdb re-called the PCR reads through MiXCR, storing one row per CDR3 protein. The data show about 230,000 distinct CDR3 sequences, approximately 9.7% seen once. Specimen: PBMCs from the stem cell graft donor, collected from the stem cell graft. Receptor source: a human donor who donated a stem cell graft to a child with SCID. Both conserved end residues are part of each CDR3. D genes are given only for firm matches. Clone size is shown for a subset of rows, as once, few, many or a class of expanded clone.

V	J	length	size	D	CDR3	DNA
TRBV6-5	TRBJ1-6	16	many	TRBD1	CASSYSWTGDNSPLHF	TGTGCCAGCAGTTACTCTTGGACAGGTGATAATTCACCCCTCCACTTT
TRBV6-2/TRBV6-3	TRBJ1-1	13	few	TRBD1	CASGRQGATEAFF	TGTGCCAGCGGAAGACAGGGAGCCACTGAAGCTTTCTTT
TRBV7-2	TRBJ1-4	15	many	.	CASSLEAWATEKLFF	TGTGCCAGCAGCTTAGAGGCGTGGGCGACTGAAAAACTGTTTTTT
TRBV7-2	TRBJ1-1	13	many	.	CASSLVRNTEAFF	TGTGCCAGCAGCTTAGTTCGGAACACTGAAGCTTTCTTT
TRBV27	TRBJ1-2	13	many	TRBD1	CASSKDRVEGYTF	TGTGCCAGCAGCAAGGACAGGGTAGAGGGCTACACCTTC
TRBV29-1	TRBJ1-4	14	.	.	CSVGSWATNEKLFF	TGCAGCGTGGGGTCCTGGGCAACTAATGAAAAACTGTTTTTT
TRBV4-2	TRBJ1-1	14	many	TRBD1	CASSSSDRDTEAFF	TGTGCCAGCAGCTCTTCCGACAGGGACACTGAAGCTTTCTTT
TRBV2	TRBJ2-2	16	many	.	CASSALTQGRSGELFF	TGTGCCAGCAGTGCCTTGACCCAAGGTCGTTCCGGGGAGCTGTTTTTT
TRBV6-5	TRBJ2-3	13	many	.	CASSYSIGDTQYF	TGTGCCAGCAGTTACTCGATCGGGGATACGCAGTATTTT
TRBV10-3	TRBJ1-1	13	many	.	CAISESGDTEAFF	TGTGCCATCAGTGAGTCTGGGGACACTGAAGCTTTCTTT